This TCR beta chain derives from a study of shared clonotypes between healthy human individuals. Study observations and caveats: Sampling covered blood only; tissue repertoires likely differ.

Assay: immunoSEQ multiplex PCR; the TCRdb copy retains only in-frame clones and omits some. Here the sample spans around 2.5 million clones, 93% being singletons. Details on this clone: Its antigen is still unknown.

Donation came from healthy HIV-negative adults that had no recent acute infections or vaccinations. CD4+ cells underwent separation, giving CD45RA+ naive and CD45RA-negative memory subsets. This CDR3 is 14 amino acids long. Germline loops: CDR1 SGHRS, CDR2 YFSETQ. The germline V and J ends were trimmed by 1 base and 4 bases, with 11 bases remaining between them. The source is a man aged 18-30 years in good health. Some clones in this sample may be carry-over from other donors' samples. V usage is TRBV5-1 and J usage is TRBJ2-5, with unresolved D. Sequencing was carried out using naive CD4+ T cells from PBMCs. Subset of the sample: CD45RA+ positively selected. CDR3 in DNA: TGCGCCAGCAGCTTGCGGCCCACTGGAGAGACCCAGTACTTC. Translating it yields CASSLRPTGETQYF.